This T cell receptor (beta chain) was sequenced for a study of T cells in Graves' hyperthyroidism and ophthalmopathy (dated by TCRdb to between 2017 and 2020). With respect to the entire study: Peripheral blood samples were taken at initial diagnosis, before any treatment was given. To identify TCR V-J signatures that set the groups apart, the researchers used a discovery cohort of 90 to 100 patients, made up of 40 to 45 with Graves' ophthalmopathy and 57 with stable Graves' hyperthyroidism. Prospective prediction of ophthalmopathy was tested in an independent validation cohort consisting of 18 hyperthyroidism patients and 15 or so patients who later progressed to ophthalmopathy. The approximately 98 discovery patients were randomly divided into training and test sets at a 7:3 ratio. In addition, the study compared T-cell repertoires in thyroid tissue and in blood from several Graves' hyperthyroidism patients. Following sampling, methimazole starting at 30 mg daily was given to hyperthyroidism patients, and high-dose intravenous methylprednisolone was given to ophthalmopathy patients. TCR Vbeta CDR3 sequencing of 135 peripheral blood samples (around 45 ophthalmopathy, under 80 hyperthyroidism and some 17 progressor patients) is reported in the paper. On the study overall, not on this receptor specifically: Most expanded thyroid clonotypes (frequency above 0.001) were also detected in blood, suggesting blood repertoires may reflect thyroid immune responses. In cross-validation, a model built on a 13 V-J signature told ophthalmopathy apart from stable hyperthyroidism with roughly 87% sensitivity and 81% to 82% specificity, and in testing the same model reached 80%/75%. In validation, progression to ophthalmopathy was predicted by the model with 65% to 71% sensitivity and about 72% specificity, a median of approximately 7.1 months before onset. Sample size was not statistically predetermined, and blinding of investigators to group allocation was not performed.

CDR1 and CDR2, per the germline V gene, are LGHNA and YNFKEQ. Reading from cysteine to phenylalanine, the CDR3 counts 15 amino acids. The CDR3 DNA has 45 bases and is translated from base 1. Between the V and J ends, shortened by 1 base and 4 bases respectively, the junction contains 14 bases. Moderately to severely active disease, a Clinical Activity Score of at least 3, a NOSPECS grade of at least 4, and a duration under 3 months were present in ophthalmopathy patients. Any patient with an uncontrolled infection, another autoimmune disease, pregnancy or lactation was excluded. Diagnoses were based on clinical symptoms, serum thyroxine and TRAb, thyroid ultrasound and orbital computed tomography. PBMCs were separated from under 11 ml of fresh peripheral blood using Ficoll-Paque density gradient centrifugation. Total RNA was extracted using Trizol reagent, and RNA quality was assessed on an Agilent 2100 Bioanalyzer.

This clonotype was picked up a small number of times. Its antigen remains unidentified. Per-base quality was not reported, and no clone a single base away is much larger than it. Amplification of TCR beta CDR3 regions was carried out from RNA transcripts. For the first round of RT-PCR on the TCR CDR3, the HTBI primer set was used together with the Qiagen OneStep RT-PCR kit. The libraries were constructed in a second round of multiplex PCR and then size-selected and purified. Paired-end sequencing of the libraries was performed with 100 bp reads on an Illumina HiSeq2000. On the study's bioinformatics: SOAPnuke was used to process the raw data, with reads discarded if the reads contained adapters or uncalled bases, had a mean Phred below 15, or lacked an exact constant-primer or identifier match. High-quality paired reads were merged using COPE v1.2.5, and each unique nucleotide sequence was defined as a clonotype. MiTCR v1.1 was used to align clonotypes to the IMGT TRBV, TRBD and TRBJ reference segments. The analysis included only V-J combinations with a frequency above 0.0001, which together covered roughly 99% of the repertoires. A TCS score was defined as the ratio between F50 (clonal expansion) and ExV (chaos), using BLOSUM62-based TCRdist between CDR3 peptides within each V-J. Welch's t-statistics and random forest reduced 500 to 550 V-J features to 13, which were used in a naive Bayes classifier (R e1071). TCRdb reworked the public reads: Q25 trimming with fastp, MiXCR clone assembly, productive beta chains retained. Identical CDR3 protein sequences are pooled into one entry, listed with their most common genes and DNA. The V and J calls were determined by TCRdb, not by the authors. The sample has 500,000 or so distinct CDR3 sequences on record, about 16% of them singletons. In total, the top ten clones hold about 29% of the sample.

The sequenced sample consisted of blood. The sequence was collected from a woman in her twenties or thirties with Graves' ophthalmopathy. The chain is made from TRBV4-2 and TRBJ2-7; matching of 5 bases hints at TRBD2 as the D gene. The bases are TGTGCCAGCAGCCAAGCGGACGGGAACATGTACGAGCAGTACTTC. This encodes CASSQADGNMYEQYF.